The next 28 T cell receptor beta chains were all read from a single sample in a study of blood T cell repertoires in COVID-19. Sequencing used immunoSEQ multiplex PCR; TCRdb keeps in-frame clones, though not all of them. The data contain roughly 120,000 clones, 87% of them singletons. The specimen sequenced was peripheral blood. The receptors stem from a woman in her seventies with acute or convalescent COVID-19.

The genes are TRBV7-2 and TRBJ1-2, with D possibly being TRBD1 (6 bases). The CDR3 is made up of 14 amino acids. Germline values: CDR1 SGHTA, CDR2 FQGNSA. V was shortened by 5 bases and J by 0 bases, with 10 bases between the two germline ends. For the CDR3, the DNA is TGTGCCAGCAGCCCAACAGGGACTAACTATGGCTACACCTTC. This codes for CASSPTGTNYGYTF.

The table lists this clone with a few counts. V usage is TRBV7-9 and J usage is TRBJ1-5; TRBD1 matches 11 bases. The CDR3 has 18 amino acids. The trim removed 6 bases at V and 7 bases at J, leaving 17 bases unmatched. Per germline, CDR1 SEHNR and CDR2 FQNEAQ (reference sequence). CDR3 loop: CASSPSSGPRTGGQPQHF. The CDR3 region has the DNA TGTGCCAGCAGTCCTAGTAGCGGTCCGCGGACAGGGGGCCAGCCCCAGCATTTT.

The rearrangement uses TRBV3-1 (or the pseudogene TRBV3-2) and TRBJ1-1; TRBD1 is a possible D gene (6 bases). Germline V gene lookup returns CDR1 LGHDT and CDR2 YNNKEL (reference sequence). V dropped 3 bases and J dropped 1 base, with 9 bases sitting between them. The CDR3 covers 14 residues. The CDR3 protein is CASSQTGQNTEAFF. The CDR3 DNA sequence: TGTGCCAGCAGCCAGACAGGACAGAACACTGAAGCTTTCTTT.

This chain links TRBV10-3 with TRBJ1-5, with TRBD1 as a possible D gene (5 bases). Germline values: CDR1 ENHRY, CDR2 SYGVKD. The CDR3 consists of 14 residues. V was trimmed by 3 bases and J by 2 bases, leaving 8 bases between them. The chain's CDR3 is CAISDRVGNQPQHF. CDR3 bases: TGTGCCATCAGTGACAGGGTCGGCAATCAGCCCCAGCATTTT.

The chain employs TRBV2 and TRBJ2-7, with TRBD1 matching over 9 bases. V lost 1 base, J lost 2 bases, and 3 bases stayed unmatched. The CDR3 has 15 residues. The germline CDR1 and CDR2 sequences are SNHLY and FYNNEI. The CDR3 spells CASSEVGQGAYEQYF. In nucleotides, the CDR3 is TGTGCCAGCAGTGAAGTGGGACAGGGAGCCTACGAGCAGTACTTC.

CDR3 residues: CARSLGLPAGNTIYF. The CDR3, as DNA: TGTGCCAGAAGCTTGGGGTTGCCAGCGGGAAACACCATATATTTT. This chain uses TRBV5-3 with TRBJ1-3, with D unresolved. TRBV5-3 is assigned to the ORF class and has an uncertain function. The CDR3 contains 15 residues. Trimming pared 0 bases from V and 4 bases from J, leaving 11 bases between.

This chain's CDR3 is CAISGPSTEAYGYTF. The CDR3 DNA is TGTGCCATCAGTGGTCCGTCGACAGAGGCCTATGGCTACACCTTC. The gene calls are TRBV10-3 and TRBJ1-2, with D tentatively TRBD1 (5 bases). Deletions cut 4 bases from V and 4 bases from J, with 16 bases between. CDR1 and CDR2 from the germline V gene are ENHRY and SYGVKD. CDR3 length: 15 amino acids.

The chain combines TRBV6-5 with TRBJ1-4, with TRBD1 matching over 7 bases. The CDR3 is 14 amino acids. The V gene end was trimmed by 6 bases and the J gene end by 5 bases; junction bases not matched to a gene: 6. Germline CDR1 MNHEY, CDR2 SVGAGI. The chain's CDR3 is CASSSDRKNEKLFF. The CDR3 region has the DNA TGTGCCAGCAGCTCGGACAGGAAAAATGAAAAACTGTTTTTT.

On this clone itself: The junction differs from germline at one of its ends, possibly a read error. The same CDR3 can be traced to other DNA sequences in this sample. The V and J genes are TRBV24-1 and TRBJ2-7; 9 bases align to TRBD2. The CDR3 has 14 residues. Germline V gene data show CDR1 as KGHDR and CDR2 as SFDVKD. This CDR3 reads CATSDSRGGGEQYF. In DNA, the CDR3 is TGTGCCACCAGCGATTCGCGGGGGGGCGGGGAGCAGTACTTC.

This rearrangement joins TRBV7-9 to TRBJ1-4; D uncertain. V lost 2 bases to trimming and J lost 3 bases, with 13 bases between them. Germline CDR1 reads SEHNR; CDR2 reads FQNEAQ (reference sequence). The CDR3 consists of 16 residues. The CDR3 coding sequence is TGTGCCAGCAGCTTACCGAGCAGGCCCGCTAATGAAAAACTGTTTTTT. Its protein is CASSLPSRPANEKLFF.

The rearrangement joins TRBV2 to TRBJ1-2, with D hard to call. Germline V gives CDR1 SNHLY, CDR2 FYNNEI. V was cut by 6 bases and J by 3 bases, with 17 bases left in between. This CDR3 spans 15 amino acids. This chain's CDR3 is CASSPQSDSDYGYTF. The DNA for the CDR3 is TGTGCCAGCAGCCCCCAATCGGACTCGGACTATGGCTACACCTTC.

The chain recombines TRBV18 with TRBJ2-1; 7 nucleotides agree with TRBD2. Germline trimming cut 6 bases from V and 2 bases from J; bases unmatched to any gene: 7. The germline V gene encodes CDR1 KGHSH and CDR2 LQKENI. The length of the CDR3 is 15 residues. Here the CDR3 reads CASSRGVFTYNEQFF. In nucleotides, the CDR3 is TGTGCCAGCTCTCGGGGGGTTTTTACCTACAATGAGCAGTTCTTC.

The chain joins TRBV2 to TRBJ1-1, with 9 positions matching TRBD1. Per germline, CDR1 SNHLY and CDR2 FYNNEI. J lost 4 bases, V lost 2 bases, and 5 bases had no gene match. This CDR3 spans 15 amino acids. CDR3 nucleotides: TGTGCCAGCAGTGAAACGACAGGGGGTCTCACTGAAGCTTTCTTT. It yields the protein CASSETTGGLTEAFF.

The gene calls are TRBV11-2 and TRBJ2-1; 10 nucleotides match TRBD2. There are 15 residues in the CDR3. Germline V gene lookup returns CDR1 SGHAT and CDR2 FQNNGV. J was trimmed by 2 bases and V by 5 bases; bases with no gene match: 3. The CDR3 DNA reads as TGTGCCAGCAGCATTAGCGGGGGGCCCTACAATGAGCAGTTCTTC. It yields the protein CASSISGGPYNEQFF.

This chain joins TRBV12-3 or TRBV12-4 and TRBJ1-1; 9 bases fit TRBD1. The CDR3 length is 13 residues. V was pared by 7 bases and J by 8 bases, with 8 bases of the junction left unmatched. The CDR3, as DNA: TGTGCCAGCAACAGGGGGCGCGTGGAGGAAGCTTTCTTT. Protein sequence: CASNRGRVEEAFF.

The V gene is TRBV6-5, the J gene TRBJ1-3; D is undetermined. The CDR3 is 13 amino acids. From germline, CDR1 is MNHEY and CDR2 SVGAGI. V lost 7 bases, J lost 3 bases, and 10 bases lay in between. CDR3 region: CASIREFGNTIYF. The DNA of the CDR3 is TGTGCCAGCATCCGGGAGTTTGGAAACACCATATATTTT.

This clone appeared once. The chain joins TRBV2 to TRBJ2-5; TRBD2 matches 12 bases. The CDR3 sequence is 15 residues long. V dropped 3 bases and J dropped 5; count of bases not matched to a gene: 4. Germline CDR1 and CDR2: SNHLY and FYNNEI. CDR3 nucleotide sequence: TGTGCCAGCAGTGAGACTAGCGGGGGATTTGAGACCCAGTACTTC. Amino acids: CASSETSGGFETQYF.

The chain employs TRBV20-1 and TRBJ2-3; possibly TRBD2 for D (6 bases). V lost 3 bases and J lost 3, with 10 bases in between. The CDR3 is made up of 13 amino acids. Germline lookup yields CDR1 DFQATT and CDR2 SNEGSKA (reference sequence). The CDR3 reads CSASLAGTDTQYF. DNA for the CDR3: TGCAGTGCTAGTTTGGCGGGGACAGATACGCAGTATTTT.

This clone appeared once. The chain carries TRBV5-4 and TRBJ1-2; no firm D call. This CDR3 contains 15 residues. Germline V gives CDR1 SGHNT, CDR2 YYREEE (reference sequence). V shed 0 bases and J shed 2 bases, with 11 bases lying between them. As DNA, the CDR3 is TGTGCCAGCAGCTTGGTTCGCGATCCGAACTATGGCTACACCTTC. This translates into CASSLVRDPNYGYTF.

The gene calls are TRBV19 and TRBJ1-3; 8 positions agree with TRBD1. V was clipped by 9 bases and J by 6 bases; unmatched bases: 10. The germline V gene has CDR1 LNHDA and CDR2 SQIVND (reference sequence). This CDR3 is 14 amino acids long. The CDR3 DNA follows: TGTGCCAGCATCGACAGGGGAGAAGAAAACACCATATATTTT. This gives the protein CASIDRGEENTIYF.

The J gene is TRBJ1-2, the V gene TRBV5-4; no definite D call. V dropped 4 bases and J dropped 8 bases, with 18 bases sitting between them. Per germline, CDR1 SGHNT and CDR2 YYREEE (reference sequence). The CDR3 contains 14 residues. The CDR3 coding sequence is TGTGCCAGCAGCAGGCCGGGATCCGGTCGAGGCTACACCTTC. It specifies CASSRPGSGRGYTF.

V usage is TRBV2 and J usage is TRBJ2-7; 7 bases agree with TRBD1. Germline CDR1 SNHLY, CDR2 FYNNEI. The CDR3 is 15 residues long. The ends lost 8 bases at V and 0 bases at J; junction bases unmatched: 10. In nucleotides, the CDR3 is TGTGCCAGCCGTAGGGGGACAGTCCCCTCCTACGAGCAGTACTTC. Its protein product is CASRRGTVPSYEQYF.

The CDR3 protein is CASSLRNTEAFF. DNA of the CDR3: TGTGCCAGCAGCTTGCGGAACACTGAAGCTTTCTTT. V and J are TRBV5-4 and TRBJ1-1; D not certain. Between the trimmed V and J ends, which lost 1 base and 1 base, there was a span of 2 bases. The length of the CDR3 is 12 residues. Germline CDR1 SGHNT, CDR2 YYREEE (reference sequence).

The chain uses TRBV7-2 and TRBJ2-7; 10 bases are shared with TRBD2. Germline V lookup: CDR1 SGHTA, CDR2 FQGNSA. J gave up 7 bases and V 1 base, and 4 bases lay outside the gene matches. The CDR3 contains 14 residues. DNA of the CDR3: TGTGCCAGCAGCTTAGTCATTAGCGGGGGGGAGCAGTACTTC. Translating gives CASSLVISGGEQYF.

The CDR3 spells CASSEAGGEADTQYF. CDR3 sequence (DNA): TGTGCCAGCAGTGAAGCCGGGGGGGAGGCAGATACGCAGTATTTT. V gene TRBV6-1 combines with J gene TRBJ2-3; 8 bases are shared with TRBD2. The CDR3 covers 15 residues. Germline loops: CDR1 MNHNS, CDR2 SASEGT. Unmatched junction bases numbered 3, after V lost 0 bases and J lost 4 bases.

CDR3 coding DNA: TGCAGTGCCCCCCGGGGGTCTGAAGCTTTCTTT. Its translation is CSAPRGSEAFF. V is TRBV20-1 and J is TRBJ1-1, with D possibly being TRBD1 (5 bases). Germline loops: CDR1 DFQATT, CDR2 SNEGSKA (reference sequence). This CDR3 region has 11 residues. Deletions cut 6 bases from V and 6 bases from J, with 11 bases between.

The V gene is TRBV19, the J gene TRBJ2-1; D is unclear. This CDR3 comprises 13 residues. Germline CDR1 is LNHDA and CDR2 is SQIVND (reference sequence). The V gene lost 5 bases and the J gene lost 1 base, with 6 bases spanning the gap. The CDR3 nucleotides are TGTGCCAGTAGTTTAGCTTCCTACAATGAGCAGTTCTTC. Translated: CASSLASYNEQFF.

The CDR3 loop is CASRPLEGYNSPLHF. DNA of the CDR3: TGTGCCAGTAGGCCGTTGGAGGGATATAATTCACCCCTCCACTTT. The J gene is TRBJ1-6, the V gene TRBV19; no clear D gene. Germline CDR1 reads LNHDA; CDR2 reads SQIVND (reference sequence). V was clipped by 6 bases and J by 4 bases, with 13 bases between them. The CDR3 loop spans 15 amino acids.